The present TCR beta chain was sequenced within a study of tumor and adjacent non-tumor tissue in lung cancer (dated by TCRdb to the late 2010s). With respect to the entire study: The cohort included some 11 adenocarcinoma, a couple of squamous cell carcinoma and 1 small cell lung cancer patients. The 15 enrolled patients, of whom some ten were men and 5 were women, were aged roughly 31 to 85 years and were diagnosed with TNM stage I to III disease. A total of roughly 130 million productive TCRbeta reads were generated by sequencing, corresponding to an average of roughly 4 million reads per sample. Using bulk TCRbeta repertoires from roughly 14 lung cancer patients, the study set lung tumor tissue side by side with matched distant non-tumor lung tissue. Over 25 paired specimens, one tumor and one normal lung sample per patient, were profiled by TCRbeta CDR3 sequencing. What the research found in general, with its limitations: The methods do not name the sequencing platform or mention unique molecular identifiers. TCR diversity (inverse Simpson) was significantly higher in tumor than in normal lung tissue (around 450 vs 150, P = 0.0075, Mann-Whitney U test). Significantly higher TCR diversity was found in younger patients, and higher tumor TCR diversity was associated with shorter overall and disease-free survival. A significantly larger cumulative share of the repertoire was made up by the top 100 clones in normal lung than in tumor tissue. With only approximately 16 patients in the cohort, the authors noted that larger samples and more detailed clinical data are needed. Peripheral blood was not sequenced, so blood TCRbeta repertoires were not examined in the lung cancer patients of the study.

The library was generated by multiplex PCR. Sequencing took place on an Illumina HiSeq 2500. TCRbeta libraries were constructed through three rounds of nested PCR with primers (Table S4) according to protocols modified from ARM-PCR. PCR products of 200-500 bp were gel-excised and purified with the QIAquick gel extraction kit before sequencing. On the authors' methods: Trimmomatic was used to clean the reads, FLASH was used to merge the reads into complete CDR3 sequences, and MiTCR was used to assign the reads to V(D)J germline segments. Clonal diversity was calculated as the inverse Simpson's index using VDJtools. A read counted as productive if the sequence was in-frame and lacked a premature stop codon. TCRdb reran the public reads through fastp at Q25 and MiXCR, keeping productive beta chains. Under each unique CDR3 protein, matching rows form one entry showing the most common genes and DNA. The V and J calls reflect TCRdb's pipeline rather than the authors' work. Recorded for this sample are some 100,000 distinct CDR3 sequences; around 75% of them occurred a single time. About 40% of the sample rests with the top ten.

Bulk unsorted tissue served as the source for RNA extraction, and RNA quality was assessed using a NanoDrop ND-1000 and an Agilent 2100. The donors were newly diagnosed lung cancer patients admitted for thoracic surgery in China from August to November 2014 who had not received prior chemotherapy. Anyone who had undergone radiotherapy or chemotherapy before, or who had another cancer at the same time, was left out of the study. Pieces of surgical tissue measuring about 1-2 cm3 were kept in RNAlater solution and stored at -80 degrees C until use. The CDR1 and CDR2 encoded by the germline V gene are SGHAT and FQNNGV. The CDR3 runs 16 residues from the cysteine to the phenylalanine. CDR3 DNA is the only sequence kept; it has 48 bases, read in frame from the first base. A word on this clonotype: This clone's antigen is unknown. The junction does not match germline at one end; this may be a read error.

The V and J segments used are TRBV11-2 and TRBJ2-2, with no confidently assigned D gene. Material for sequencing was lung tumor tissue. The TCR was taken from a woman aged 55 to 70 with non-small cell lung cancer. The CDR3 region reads CASSLVLAAHTAELFF. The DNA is TGTGCCAGCAGCTTAGTGTTGGCGGCGCACACCGCGGAGCTGTTCTTT.